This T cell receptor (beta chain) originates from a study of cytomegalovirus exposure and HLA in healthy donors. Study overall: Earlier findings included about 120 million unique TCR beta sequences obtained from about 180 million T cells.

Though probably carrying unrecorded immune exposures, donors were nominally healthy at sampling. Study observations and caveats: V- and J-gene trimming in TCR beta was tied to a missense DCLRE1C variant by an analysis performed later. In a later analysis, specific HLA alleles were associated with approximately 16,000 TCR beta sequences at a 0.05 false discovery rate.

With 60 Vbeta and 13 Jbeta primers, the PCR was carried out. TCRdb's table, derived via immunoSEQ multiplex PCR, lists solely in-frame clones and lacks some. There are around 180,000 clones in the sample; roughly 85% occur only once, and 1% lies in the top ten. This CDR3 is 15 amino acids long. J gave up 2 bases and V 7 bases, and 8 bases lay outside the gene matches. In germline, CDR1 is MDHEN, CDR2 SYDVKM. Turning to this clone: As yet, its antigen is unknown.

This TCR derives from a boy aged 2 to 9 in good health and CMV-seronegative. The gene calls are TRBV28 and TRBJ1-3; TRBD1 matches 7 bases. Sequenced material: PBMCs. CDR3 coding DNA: TGTGCCAGCACTCCCGGACAGGTCCCTGGAAACACCATATATTTT. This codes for CASTPGQVPGNTIYF.